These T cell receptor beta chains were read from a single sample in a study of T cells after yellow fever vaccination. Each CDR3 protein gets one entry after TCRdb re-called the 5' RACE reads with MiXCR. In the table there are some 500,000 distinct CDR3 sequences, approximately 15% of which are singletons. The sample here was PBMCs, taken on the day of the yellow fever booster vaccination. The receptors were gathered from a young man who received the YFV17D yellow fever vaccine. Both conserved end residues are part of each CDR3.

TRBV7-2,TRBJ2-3,CASSSRPGADTQYF
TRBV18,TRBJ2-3,CASSPQSNTQYF
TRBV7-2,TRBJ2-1,CASSGGTSPWDEQFF
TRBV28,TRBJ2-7,CASRARTGYEQYF
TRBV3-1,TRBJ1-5,CASSQDRVQPQHF
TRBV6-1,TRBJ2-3,CASRTDPGSDTQYF
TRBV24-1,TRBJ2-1,CATSDRQTVDNEQFF
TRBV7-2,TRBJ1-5,CASSLEVSQPQHF
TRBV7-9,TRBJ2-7,CASTHPDSAVYEQYF
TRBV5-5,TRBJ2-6,CASSLLDGANVLTF
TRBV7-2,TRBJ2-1,CASSFMTSGSNEQFF
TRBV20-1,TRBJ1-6,CSARTGTGVSPLHF
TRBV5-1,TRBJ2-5,CASKQGAGGETQYF
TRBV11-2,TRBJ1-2,CASSLVPGSGYTF
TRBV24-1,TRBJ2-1,CATSDPGSSSYEQFF
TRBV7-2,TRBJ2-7,CASSFVAGGTYEQYF
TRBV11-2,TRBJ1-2,CASSGVAGGSYGYTF
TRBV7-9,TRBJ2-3,CASSLANREGRTDTQYF
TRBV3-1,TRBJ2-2,CASSQPRDTGELFF
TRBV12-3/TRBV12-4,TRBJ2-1,CASSQLRDNEQFF
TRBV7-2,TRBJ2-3,CASSYSHSTDTQYF
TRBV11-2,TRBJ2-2,CASSSLLAGRRSNTGELFF